This passage covers 2 T cell receptor beta chains from one sample sequenced in a study of shared clonotypes between healthy human individuals. TCRdb's table, derived via immunoSEQ multiplex PCR, lists solely in-frame clones and lacks some. The sample gives approximately 1.4 million clones, 98% of which show up once; approximately 0.44% is in the top ten. Sequenced sample: naive CD4+ T cells sorted from blood. Subset defined: CD45RA+ positively selected. The receptors here all came from a man between 25 and 39 years old in good health.

V usage is TRBV20-1 and J usage is TRBJ2-7; D call uncertain. Germline loops: CDR1 DFQATT, CDR2 SNEGSKA (reference sequence). CDR3 size: 11 residues. V was clipped by 5 bases and J by 9 bases, with 14 bases between them. CDR3 in amino acids: CSAPRGVPQYF. CDR3 coding DNA: TGCAGTGCTCCACGTGGGGTCCCGCAGTACTTC.

The rearrangement joins TRBV6-6 to TRBJ2-7, with D perhaps TRBD1 or TRBD2 (5 bases each). The germline CDR1 and CDR2 sequences are MNHNY and SVGAGI (reference sequence). CDR3 length: 13 amino acids. V lost 4 bases to trimming and J lost 5 bases, with 12 bases between them. The CDR3 protein is CASSFQGPHEQYF. DNA for the CDR3: TGTGCCAGCAGTTTCCAGGGACCCCACGAGCAGTACTTC.